This T cell receptor (beta chain) appears in the sequencing data of a study of blood T cells in healthy people across ages (dated by TCRdb to about 2015). Context from the whole study: In model experiments, roughly one uniquely barcoded TCR beta cDNA molecule per two T cells was captured by template switching. Donors of different ages were randomly distributed across sequencing lanes to avoid experimental bias. For two donors (one aged 18 to 29 and one aged 80 or older), the study analyzed two additional independent replicas of 1 million unique cDNA reads from the same blood draw. Age-related changes in TCR beta repertoire diversity were measured in the study by deep sequencing normalized with unique cDNA molecular identifiers. The donors were divided into four age groups: young (average approximately 17 years), middle-aged (about 41), aged (about 61) and long-lived (about 84). Overall study outcomes, separate from this receptor: Because profiling used bulk unsorted PBMCs, naive and antigen-experienced compartments could not be compared conclusively. Observed TCR beta diversity per million T cells fell roughly linearly with age, and a significant reduction was already apparent by age roughly 40. Because the CMV infection status of the donors was unknown, age-related changes in expanded clonotypes may potentially have been confounded. Compared with the aged group, the long-lived group had more naive CD4+ T cells, fewer expanded clones and increased TCR diversity, suggesting age selection. Observed TCR beta diversity correlated strongly with the percentage of naive T cells measured by flow cytometry. Estimates of total diversity based on one million sequenced T cells were regarded as lower bounds and as underestimates.

Deletion took 4 bases off V and 7 bases off J, with a span of 17 bases between the germline ends. The CDR3 runs 14 residues from the cysteine to the phenylalanine. Just CDR3 DNA is preserved here, 42 bases in frame from base 1. Taken from the germline V gene, the CDR1 and CDR2 loops are SQVTM and ANQGSEA. Donors were under 40 systemically healthy Caucasian individuals from Russia aged about 6 to 100 years. Each donor gave 8 to 10 milliliters of peripheral blood, collected into EDTA-treated Vacutainer tubes. PBMCs were isolated by Ficoll-Paque density-gradient centrifugation, with at least 7 million obtained per sample. Trizol reagent was used to extract total RNA from the PBMCs, yielding at least 6 micrograms per sample. For every donor, flow cytometry on a PBMC aliquot measured the percentage of naive CD45RAhigh/CD27high T cells. With regard to this clonotype: What antigen it recognizes has not been identified. No per-base quality is available; no much larger clone lies one base away.

To prepare the library, 5' RACE was applied. TCRdb shows the sequencer as Illumina HiSeq 2500. A second PCR of about 7 to 12 cycles was performed with a sample-barcoded 5' primer and a J-beta primer mix. A unique molecular identifier was introduced onto each TCR beta cDNA molecule by a template-switch 5' adaptor carrying 12 random nucleotides. At least 2.5 million CDR3-containing paired-end reads were obtained from each sample. All of the RNA was converted into first-strand cDNA using the Mint cDNA synthesis kit, with a TRBC-specific oligonucleotide serving as the primer. All cDNA was treated with uracil-DNA glycosylase and then went through a first 18-cycle PCR with the universal primers M1SS and BC2_uni_R. The source study handled its data this way. For normalization, 1 million high-quality reads were randomly selected from each sample, with every read carrying a distinct molecular identifier. Instead of being binned into consensus sequences, reads with shared molecular identifiers were discarded. CDR3 identification, clonotype clustering and error correction used MiTCR with a Q25 quality threshold and the strictest error-elimination algorithm. A nonparametric unseen species model using Euler transformation provided a lower-bound estimate of total TCR beta diversity. TCRdb reprocessed the public reads (quality trimming at Q25 with fastp, clone calling with MiXCR) and kept in-frame beta chains. Each entry merges the rows of one CDR3 protein and shows their most common DNA and genes. The V and J calls come from TCRdb's annotation, not from the publication. The sample contains over 1,500,000 distinct CDR3 sequences, about 50% of them found a single time. The ten largest clones add up to roughly 2.1% of the sample.

The receptor chain draws on TRBV29-1 and TRBJ2-1; the D gene is perhaps TRBD2, on 7 matching bases. This clonotype was obtained from a woman in her thirties or forties in good health. The sequenced sample was blood. The CDR3 here reads CSVVGGRRFNEQFF. The DNA sequence is TGCAGCGTTGTCGGGGGGCGCCGGTTTAATGAGCAGTTCTTC.